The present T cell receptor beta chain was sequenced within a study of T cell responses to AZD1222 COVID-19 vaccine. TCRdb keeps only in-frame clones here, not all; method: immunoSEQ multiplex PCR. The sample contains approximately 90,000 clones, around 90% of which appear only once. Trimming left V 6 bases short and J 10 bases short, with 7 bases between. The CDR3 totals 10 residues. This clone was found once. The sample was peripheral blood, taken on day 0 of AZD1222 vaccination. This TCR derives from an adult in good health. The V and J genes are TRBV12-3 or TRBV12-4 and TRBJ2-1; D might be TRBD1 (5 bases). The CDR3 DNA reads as TGTGCCAGCAGCGACAGAGAGCAGTTCTTC. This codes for CASSDREQFF.